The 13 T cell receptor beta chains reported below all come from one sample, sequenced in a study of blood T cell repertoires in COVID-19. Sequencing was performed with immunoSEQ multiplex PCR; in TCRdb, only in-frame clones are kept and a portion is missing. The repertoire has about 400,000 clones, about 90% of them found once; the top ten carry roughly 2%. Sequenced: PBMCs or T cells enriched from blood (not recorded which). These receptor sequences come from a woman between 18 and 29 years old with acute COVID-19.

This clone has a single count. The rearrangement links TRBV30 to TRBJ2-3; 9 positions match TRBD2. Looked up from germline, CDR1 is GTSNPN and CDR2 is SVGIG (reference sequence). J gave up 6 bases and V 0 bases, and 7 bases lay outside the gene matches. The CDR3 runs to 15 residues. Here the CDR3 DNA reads TGTGCCTGGAGTGTTAGCGGGGGATTCGGGGATACGCAGTATTTT. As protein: CAWSVSGGFGDTQYF. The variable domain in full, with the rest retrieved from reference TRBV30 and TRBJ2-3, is SQTIHQWPATLVQPVGSPLSLECTVEGTSNPNLYWYRQAAGRGLQLLFYSVGIGQISSEVPQNLSASRPQDRQFILSSKKLLLSDSGFYLCAWSVSGGFGDTQYFGPGTRLTVL.

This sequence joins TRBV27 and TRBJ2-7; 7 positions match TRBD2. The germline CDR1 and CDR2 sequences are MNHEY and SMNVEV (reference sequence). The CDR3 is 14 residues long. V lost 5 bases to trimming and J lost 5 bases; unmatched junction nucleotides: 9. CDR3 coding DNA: TGTGCCAGCAGTATCGGGGGAGGGAGCGACGAGCAGTACTTC. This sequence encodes CASSIGGGSDEQYF.

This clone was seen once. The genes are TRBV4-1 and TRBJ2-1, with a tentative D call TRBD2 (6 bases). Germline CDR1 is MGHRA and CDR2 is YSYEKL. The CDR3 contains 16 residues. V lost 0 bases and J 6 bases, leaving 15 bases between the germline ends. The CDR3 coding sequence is TGCGCCAGCAGCCAAGATGTTACGGGAGCCTCCAATGAGCAGTTCTTC. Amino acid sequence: CASSQDVTGASNEQFF.

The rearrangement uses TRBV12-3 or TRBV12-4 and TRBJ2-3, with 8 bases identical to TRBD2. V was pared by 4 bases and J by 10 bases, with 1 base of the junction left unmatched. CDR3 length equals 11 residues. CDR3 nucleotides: TGTGCCAGCAGTTATAGCGGGGCGCAGTATTTT. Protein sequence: CASSYSGAQYF.

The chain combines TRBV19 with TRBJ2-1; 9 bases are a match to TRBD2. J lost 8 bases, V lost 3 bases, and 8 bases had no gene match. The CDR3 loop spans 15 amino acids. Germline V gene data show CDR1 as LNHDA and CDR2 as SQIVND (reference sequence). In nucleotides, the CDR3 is TGTGCCAGTAGTATTGGCGCGGGGGGGGCTGATGAGCAGTTCTTC. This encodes CASSIGAGGADEQFF.

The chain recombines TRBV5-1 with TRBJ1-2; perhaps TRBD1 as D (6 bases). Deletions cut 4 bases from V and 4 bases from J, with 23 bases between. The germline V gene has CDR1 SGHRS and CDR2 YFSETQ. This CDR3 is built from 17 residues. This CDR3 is CASSPNPGGGGVYGYTF. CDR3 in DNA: TGCGCCAGCAGCCCCAACCCGGGGGGGGGCGGAGTCTATGGCTACACCTTC.

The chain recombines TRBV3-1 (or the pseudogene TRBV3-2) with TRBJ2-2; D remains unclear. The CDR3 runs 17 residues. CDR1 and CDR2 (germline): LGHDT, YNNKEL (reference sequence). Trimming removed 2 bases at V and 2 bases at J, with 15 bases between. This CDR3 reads CASSQITSDINTGELFF. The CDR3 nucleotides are TGTGCCAGCAGCCAAATTACGTCAGACATAAACACCGGGGAGCTGTTTTTT.

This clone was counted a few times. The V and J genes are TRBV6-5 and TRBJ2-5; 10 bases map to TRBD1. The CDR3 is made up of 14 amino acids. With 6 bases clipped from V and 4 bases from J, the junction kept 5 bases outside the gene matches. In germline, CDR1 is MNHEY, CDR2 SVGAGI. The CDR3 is CASSRDRGRETQYF. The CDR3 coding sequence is TGTGCCAGCAGCCGGGACAGGGGACGAGAGACCCAGTACTTC.

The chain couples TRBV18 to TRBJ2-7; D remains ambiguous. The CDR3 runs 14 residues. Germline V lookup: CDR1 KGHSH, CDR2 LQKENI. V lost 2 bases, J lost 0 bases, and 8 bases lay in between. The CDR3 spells CASSPEFSSYEQYF. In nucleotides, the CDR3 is TGTGCCAGCTCACCAGAGTTTAGCTCCTACGAGCAGTACTTC.

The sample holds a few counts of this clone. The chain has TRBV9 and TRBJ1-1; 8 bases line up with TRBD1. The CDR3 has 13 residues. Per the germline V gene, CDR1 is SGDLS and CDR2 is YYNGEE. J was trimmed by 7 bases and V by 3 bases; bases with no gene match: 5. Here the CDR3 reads CASSGTGRHEAFF. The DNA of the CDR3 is TGTGCCAGCAGCGGGACAGGGCGACATGAAGCTTTCTTT.

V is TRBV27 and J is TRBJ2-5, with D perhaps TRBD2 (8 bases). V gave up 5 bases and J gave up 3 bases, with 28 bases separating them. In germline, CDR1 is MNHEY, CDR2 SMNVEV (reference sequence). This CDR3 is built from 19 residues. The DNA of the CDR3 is TGTGCCAGCAGTCCTGGGACAGAAAAGCGGGAGAGTGAAGAAGAGACCCAGTACTTC. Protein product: CASSPGTEKRESEEETQYF.

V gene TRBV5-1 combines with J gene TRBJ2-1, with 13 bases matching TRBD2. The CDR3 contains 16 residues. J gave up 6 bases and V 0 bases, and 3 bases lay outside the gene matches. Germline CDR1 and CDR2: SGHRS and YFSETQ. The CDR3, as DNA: TGCGCCAGCAGCTTGGAACTAGCGGGAGGGGTCAATGAGCAGTTCTTC. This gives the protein CASSLELAGGVNEQFF.

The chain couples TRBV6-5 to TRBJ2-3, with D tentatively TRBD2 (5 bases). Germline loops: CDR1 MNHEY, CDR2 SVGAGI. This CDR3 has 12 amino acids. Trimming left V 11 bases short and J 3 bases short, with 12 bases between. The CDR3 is CAVGPGTDTQYF. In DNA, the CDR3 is TGTGCCGTAGGCCCGGGAACAGATACGCAGTATTTT.